These 30 T cell receptor beta chains were sequenced from one sample in a study of blood T cell repertoires in COVID-19. The method was immunoSEQ multiplex PCR; TCRdb's version includes in-frame clones alone and lacks a portion of them. The repertoire has 200,000 to 300,000 clones, about 91% of them found once; the top ten carry roughly 1.2%. The specimen sequenced was PBMCs or T cells enriched from blood (not recorded which). The receptor source for this set is a woman in her 40s with acute COVID-19.

This clone has just one count. The genes are TRBV7-6 and TRBJ2-2; no definite D call. This CDR3 spans 14 amino acids. The V end was cut by 8 bases, the J end by 1 base, with 11 bases between. The germline gives CDR1 SGHVS, CDR2 FNYEAQ. This chain's CDR3 is CASGPFQNTGELFF. The DNA for the CDR3 is TGTGCCAGCGGCCCGTTCCAGAACACCGGGGAGCTGTTTTTT.

V gene TRBV11-3 combines with J gene TRBJ2-5, with 11 bases fitting TRBD2. J was trimmed by 1 base and V by 5 bases; bases with no gene match: 6. This CDR3 is 16 amino acids long. In germline, CDR1 is SGHNT, CDR2 YENEEA. The CDR3 region is CASSPLAGALQETQYF. CDR3 DNA sequence: TGTGCCAGCAGCCCACTAGCGGGAGCCCTCCAAGAGACCCAGTACTTC.

The V gene is TRBV19, the J gene TRBJ1-5; TRBD1 matches 10 bases. The CDR3 loop spans 14 amino acids. The V and J ends lost 5 bases and 6 bases, in that order; junction bases with no gene match: 4. Germline CDR1 and CDR2: LNHDA and SQIVND (reference sequence). CDR3 DNA: TGTGCCAGTAGTGGGACAGGGGCTCCTCAGCCCCAGCATTTT. Translating gives CASSGTGAPQPQHF. The entire variable domain, with the rest obtained from reference TRBV19 and TRBJ1-5, is as follows: DGGITQSPKYLFRKEGQNVTLSCEQNLNHDAMYWYRQDPGQGLRLIYYSQIVNDFQKGDIAEGYSVSREKKESFPLTVTSAQKNPTAFYLCASSGTGAPQPQHFGDGTRLSIL.

The chain is built from TRBV6-5 and TRBJ1-2; 8 bases map to TRBD1. This CDR3 spans 15 amino acids. Trimming removed 6 bases from V and 4 bases from J; junction bases left unmatched: 10. Germline CDR1 and CDR2: MNHEY and SVGAGI. CDR3 in amino acids: CASRFDRTGSYGYTF. Written as DNA, the CDR3 is TGTGCCAGCAGGTTCGACCGGACAGGGAGCTATGGCTACACCTTC.

The chain carries TRBV5-1 and TRBJ1-3, with D uncertain. Germline V gene sequence: CDR1 SGHRS, CDR2 YFSETQ. V was cut by 4 bases and J by 1 base, with 12 bases left in between. The CDR3 loop spans 15 amino acids. CDR3 DNA sequence: TGCGCCAGCAGCACCTCGGCGGGATCTGGAAACACCATATATTTT. Its protein product is CASSTSAGSGNTIYF.

V usage is TRBV4-1 and J usage is TRBJ1-2; tentatively, D is TRBD1 (6 bases). The CDR3 runs to 17 residues. Between the trimmed V and J ends, which lost 2 bases and 1 base, there was a span of 17 bases. Germline lookup yields CDR1 MGHRA and CDR2 YSYEKL. The CDR3 bases are TGCGCCAGCAGCCAATTGAAGGGGGTGAAGAATAACTATGGCTACACCTTC. As protein: CASSQLKGVKNNYGYTF.

The chain combines TRBV7-6 with TRBJ2-3; D is perhaps TRBD2 (5 bases). The CDR3 runs 16 residues. CDR1 is SGHVS and CDR2 is FNYEAQ in the germline V gene. V gave up 0 bases and J gave up 1 base, with 11 bases separating them. CDR3 residues: CASSLAPQAGTDTQYF. CDR3 in DNA: TGTGCCAGCAGCTTAGCCCCCCAAGCGGGCACAGATACGCAGTATTTT.

This chain connects TRBV2 to TRBJ1-2; 8 nucleotides agree with TRBD1. CDR3 length equals 14 residues. Germline V gives CDR1 SNHLY, CDR2 FYNNEI. With V trimmed by 8 bases and J by 4 bases, 9 bases remained unmatched. CDR3: CASLQDRVRYGYTF. As DNA, the CDR3 is TGTGCCAGCCTACAGGACAGGGTGCGCTATGGCTACACCTTC.

The J gene is TRBJ1-1, the V gene TRBV28; 7 bases agree with TRBD1. Germline loops: CDR1 MDHEN, CDR2 SYDVKM. The junction had 15 bases not matched to a gene; V was cut back by 3 bases and J by 5 bases. The CDR3 length is 17 residues. Written as DNA, the CDR3 is TGTGCCAGCAGTTTGGCAGGGGGAGATTATTGGAGTACTGAAGCTTTCTTT. Encoded protein: CASSLAGGDYWSTEAFF.

V usage is TRBV19 and J usage is TRBJ1-5; D not certain. The V gene's germline CDR1 is LNHDA and CDR2 SQIVND (reference sequence). The ends were cut back, 3 bases at V and 4 bases at J, with 7 bases in the middle. This CDR3 has 13 residues. The CDR3 here is CASSISGNQPQHF. As DNA, the CDR3 is TGTGCCAGTAGTATTTCAGGAAATCAGCCCCAGCATTTT.

The genes are TRBV29-1 and TRBJ2-5, with D unclear. The V gene's germline CDR1 is SQVTM and CDR2 ANQGSEA. With 3 bases removed from V and 3 bases from J, the gap between germline ends came to 11 bases. The CDR3 spans 13 residues. The CDR3 is CSVERVREETQYF. The CDR3 DNA reads TGCAGCGTTGAGAGAGTCCGCGAAGAGACCCAGTACTTC.

The genes are TRBV7-9 and TRBJ1-1; possible D gene TRBD1, 5 bases. The CDR3 contains 15 residues. V lost 1 base to trimming and J lost 0 bases, with 9 bases between them. The germline V gene encodes CDR1 SEHNR and CDR2 FQNEAQ (reference sequence). The CDR3 loop is CASSLETGMNTEAFF. As DNA, the CDR3 is TGTGCCAGCAGCTTAGAAACAGGTATGAACACTGAAGCTTTCTTT.

J is TRBJ1-2 and V is TRBV5-1, with D maybe TRBD1 (5 bases). CDR1 is SGHRS, CDR2 YFSETQ, per germline. With 3 bases removed from V and 4 bases from J, the gap between germline ends came to 16 bases. CDR3 size: 15 residues. In DNA, the CDR3 is TGCGCCAGCAGCTCCGGAGGAGGGGACCTCTATGGCTACACCTTC. It is translated as CASSSGGGDLYGYTF.

The rearrangement uses TRBV19 and TRBJ2-3; TRBD2 agrees at 11 bases. This CDR3 has 16 amino acids. Germline CDR1 reads LNHDA; CDR2 reads SQIVND (reference sequence). V dropped 3 bases and J dropped 2; count of bases not matched to a gene: 4. CDR3: CASSMPSGRTTDTQYF. The CDR3 bases are TGTGCCAGTAGTATGCCTAGCGGGAGGACCACAGATACGCAGTATTTT.

The rearrangement joins TRBV30 to TRBJ1-5; D uncertain. The CDR3 runs to 13 residues. The V gene lost 3 bases and the J gene lost 7 bases, with 13 bases spanning the gap. Germline CDR1 reads GTSNPN; CDR2 reads SVGIG (reference sequence). CDR3 amino acids: CAWSSPLGQPQHF. The CDR3, as DNA: TGTGCCTGGAGCTCCCCCCTGGGCCAGCCCCAGCATTTT.

The V and J genes are TRBV5-4 and TRBJ1-2; weak D call: TRBD1 (6 bases). V gave up 6 bases and J gave up 4 bases, with 13 bases separating them. Germline V gene data show CDR1 as SGHNT and CDR2 as YYREEE (reference sequence). CDR3 length equals 13 residues. CDR3 in DNA: TGTGCCAGCACCCCTCAGGGGTTCTATGGCTACACCTTC. This encodes CASTPQGFYGYTF.

V usage is TRBV4-1 and J usage is TRBJ1-5; D is uncertain. V lost 1 base and J 2 bases, leaving 9 bases between the germline ends. The germline CDR1 and CDR2 sequences are MGHRA and YSYEKL. The CDR3 contains 15 residues. CDR3 sequence reads: CASSQVGGGNQPQHF. The CDR3, as DNA: TGCGCCAGCAGCCAAGTTGGTGGAGGCAATCAGCCCCAGCATTTT.

This clone is a singleton in its sample. The chain has TRBV5-4 and TRBJ2-5; D is undetermined. CDR3 length equals 13 residues. From germline, CDR1 is SGHNT and CDR2 YYREEE (reference sequence). V lost 3 bases, J lost 5 bases, and 11 bases lay in between. The CDR3 region has the DNA TGTGCCAGCAGCTCCTCGGGTTGGGAGACCCAGTACTTC. Translated: CASSSSGWETQYF. The full variable domain, with the rest looked up from reference TRBV5-4 and TRBJ2-5, is ETGVTQSPTHLIKTRGQQVTLRCSSQSGHNTVSWYQQALGQGPQFIFQYYREEENGRGNFPPRFSGLQFPNYSSELNVNALELDDSALYLCASSSSGWETQYFGPGTRLLVL.

The chain recombines TRBV18 with TRBJ2-1; TRBD2 might be the D (6 bases). The V gene's germline CDR1 is KGHSH and CDR2 LQKENI. The V end was cut by 0 bases, the J end by 0 bases, with 12 bases between. The CDR3 consists of 17 residues. CDR3 DNA sequence: TGTGCCAGCTCACCACCAGCTAGCGAGAGCTCCTACAATGAGCAGTTCTTC. This sequence encodes CASSPPASESSYNEQFF.

CDR3 loop: CASRGRGTGQFF. CDR3 in DNA: TGTGCCAGCAGGGGAAGGGGGACGGGGCAGTTCTTC. This rearrangement joins TRBV7-9 to TRBJ2-1; TRBD1 is a possible D gene (6 bases). Trimming left V 6 bases short and J 12 bases short, with 15 bases between. In germline, CDR1 is SEHNR, CDR2 FQNEAQ (reference sequence). The CDR3 spans 12 residues.

J is TRBJ1-2 and V is TRBV10-3; TRBD1 aligns across 9 bases. Germline CDR1 and CDR2: ENHRY and SYGVKD. The J segment lost 4 bases and the V segment lost 4 bases, leaving 7 bases of the junction unmatched. The CDR3 has 15 residues. The CDR3 region has the DNA TGTGCCATCAGTGGGGGACAGGGCGGGACCTATGGCTACACCTTC. Translating it yields CAISGGQGGTYGYTF.

The chain combines TRBV5-1 with TRBJ2-7; the match to TRBD1 covers 11 bases. With 4 bases clipped from V and 5 bases from J, the junction kept 8 bases outside the gene matches. From germline, CDR1 is SGHRS and CDR2 YFSETQ. There are 15 residues in the CDR3. The CDR3 region has the DNA TGCGCCAGCAGCAGTAGGACAGGGGGCCAGGACGAGCAGTACTTC. This translates into CASSSRTGGQDEQYF.

This sequence joins TRBV7-2 and TRBJ1-1; 7 nucleotides align to TRBD1. The CDR3 runs to 15 residues. Germline CDR1 reads SGHTA; CDR2 reads FQGNSA. CDR3 coding DNA: TGTGCTAGTCATCAAGTGGGACAGATGAACACTGAAGCTTTCTTT. Encoded protein: CASHQVGQMNTEAFF.

The gene calls are TRBV6-6 and TRBJ1-2; weak D call: TRBD1 (5 bases). The CDR3 is made up of 10 amino acids. Per the germline V gene, CDR1 is MNHNY and CDR2 is SVGAGI (reference sequence). Trimming stripped 6 bases from V and 13 bases from J, with 12 bases between. In nucleotides, the CDR3 is TGTGCCAGCAGCCTCGGGGGGTTCACCTTC. This translates into CASSLGGFTF.

This rearrangement joins TRBV7-9 to TRBJ1-1, with TRBD1 matching over 9 bases. CDR1 SEHNR and CDR2 FQNEAQ come from the germline V gene (reference sequence). Trimming at V came to 1 base and at J to 11 bases, leaving 8 bases not matched to a gene. The CDR3 loop spans 14 amino acids. The CDR3 here is CASSLGGQGRDAFF. CDR3 bases: TGTGCCAGCAGCTTAGGAGGACAGGGGAGAGATGCTTTCTTT.

This clone was seen just once. The chain uses TRBV7-2 and TRBJ2-7; perhaps TRBD1 as D (6 bases). Germline assignment: CDR1 SGHTA and CDR2 FQGNSA. The CDR3 consists of 15 residues. Trimming took off 4 bases at V and 0 bases at J, with 13 bases between the two ends. Written as DNA, the CDR3 is TGTGCCAGCAGCTCCCAGACAGGAAGCTCCTACGAGCAGTACTTC. Encoded protein: CASSSQTGSSYEQYF. Using reference TRBV7-2 and TRBJ2-7 for the parts outside the CDR3, the full variable domain is GAGVSQSPSNKVTEKGKDVELRCDPISGHTALYWYRQSLGQGLEFLIYFQGNSAPDKSGLPSDRFSAERTGGSVSTLTIQRTQQEDSAVYLCASSSQTGSSYEQYFGPGTRLTVT.

The rearrangement joins TRBV18 to TRBJ2-7, with 11 bases aligning to TRBD2. The length of the CDR3 is 18 residues. Looked up from germline, CDR1 is KGHSH and CDR2 is LQKENI. The V segment lost 6 bases and the J segment 2 bases; nucleotides outside the gene matches: 15. The CDR3: CASSPGTSSGLAAYEQYF. CDR3 DNA: TGTGCCAGCTCCCCCGGAACTTCTTCGGGACTAGCGGCCTACGAGCAGTACTTC.

This clone has more than one count but fewer than ten. The chain employs TRBV25-1 and TRBJ1-1; 9 bases fit TRBD1. This CDR3 comprises 12 residues. V gave up 10 bases and J gave up 7 bases; unmatched junction bases: 7. Germline loops: CDR1 MGHDK, CDR2 SYGVNS. The CDR3 sequence: CANSGQGGEAFF. CDR3 nucleotide sequence: TGTGCCAATTCGGGACAGGGTGGTGAAGCTTTCTTT.

The gene calls are TRBV7-9 and TRBJ2-1; tentatively, D is TRBD2 (6 bases). V was cut by 5 bases and J by 0 bases, with 14 bases left in between. CDR1 and CDR2 (germline): SEHNR, FQNEAQ (reference sequence). The CDR3 sequence is 16 residues long. The CDR3 DNA reads as TGTGCCAGCAGCCCCCCTCCCGGGAGCTCCTACAATGAGCAGTTCTTC. The encoded protein is CASSPPPGSSYNEQFF.

V gene TRBV6-5 combines with J gene TRBJ2-1; possible D gene TRBD1, 5 bases. Germline V gene sequence: CDR1 MNHEY, CDR2 SVGAGI. The V end lost 0 bases, the J end lost 3 bases, and 9 bases lay between the germline ends. The CDR3 is 15 amino acids. CDR3 nucleotides: TGTGCCAGCAGTTACTCCAGGGCCCTCTACAATGAGCAGTTCTTC. Its protein is CASSYSRALYNEQFF.